The 24 T cell receptor beta chains listed next were all sequenced from one sample in a study of brain T cells in children with intractable seizures. The protocol was immunoSEQ multiplex PCR, while the TCRdb copy is restricted to in-frame clones and leaves out a portion. The sample holds under 400,000 clones; nearly 95% are singletons and the top ten take 4.5% to 7%. Time point of the sample: blood from clinic visit 5 months post-surgery; TSC patient then seizure free. Source: peripheral blood, taken approximately 5 months after surgery. The receptors were sampled from a boy under two years old with tuberous sclerosis and intractable seizures.

CDR3 amino acids: CASEDFNTDTQYF. Here the CDR3 DNA reads TGTGCCAGCGAGGACTTCAACACAGATACGCAGTATTTT. J is TRBJ2-3 and V is TRBV7-2; tentative D call: TRBD2 (5 bases). CDR1 is SGHTA, CDR2 FQGNSA, per germline. Trimming took off 8 bases at V and 2 bases at J, with 11 bases between the two ends. The CDR3 contains 13 residues.

The J gene is TRBJ1-1, the V gene TRBV11-2, with a tentative D call TRBD1 (5 bases). The germline V and J ends were trimmed by 6 bases and 7 bases, with 15 bases remaining between them. CDR1 SGHAT and CDR2 FQNNGV come from the germline V gene. CDR3 length: 13 residues. The CDR3 nucleotides are TGTGCCAGCAGTCGCCAACAGAGGGGTGAAGCTTTCTTT. As protein: CASSRQQRGEAFF.

The V gene is TRBV11-2, the J gene TRBJ1-5; D is unclear. This CDR3 has 13 residues. V was pared by 0 bases and J by 7 bases, with 7 bases between. Looked up from germline, CDR1 is SGHAT and CDR2 is FQNNGV. CDR3 in DNA: TGTGCCAGCAGCTTAGACTTTTCCCAGCCCCAGCATTTT. This gives the protein CASSLDFSQPQHF.

The chain links TRBV27 to TRBJ2-2, with 9 bases that match TRBD1. V trimming: 8 bases; J trimming: 4 bases; junction bases outside the gene matches: 8. From germline, CDR1 is MNHEY and CDR2 SMNVEV (reference sequence). The length of the CDR3 is 15 residues. The CDR3 coding sequence is TGTGCCAGCGCCAGGGACAGGGTTCGCACCGGGGAGCTGTTTTTT. This translates into CASARDRVRTGELFF.

This rearrangement joins TRBV5-6 to TRBJ2-3; 11 nucleotides match TRBD2. After removal of 4 bases from V and 7 bases from J, the junction contained 8 bases not matched to a gene. Germline CDR1 and CDR2: SGHDT and YYEEEE. This CDR3 is 15 amino acids long. The CDR3 loop reads CASSPTSGTSYTQYF. CDR3 coding DNA: TGTGCCAGCAGCCCGACTAGCGGGACTTCCTATACGCAGTATTTT. The whole variable domain, filled in from reference TRBV5-6 and TRBJ2-3, reads DAGVTQSPTHLIKTRGQQVTLRCSPKSGHDTVSWYQQALGQGPQFIFQYYEEEERQRGNFPDRFSGHQFPNYSSELNVNALLLGDSALYLCASSPTSGTSYTQYFGPGTRLTVL.

This chain joins TRBV15 and TRBJ2-1, with 9 nucleotides matching TRBD2. The CDR3 runs to 16 residues. V was clipped by 0 bases and J by 13 bases; unmatched bases: 13. Per germline, CDR1 LNHNV and CDR2 YYDKDF (reference sequence). The chain's CDR3 is CATSREGWGTSQNQFF. The CDR3 nucleotides are TGTGCCACCAGCAGAGAGGGGTGGGGGACTAGCCAAAACCAGTTCTTC. Together with reference TRBV15 and TRBJ2-1, the CDR3 gives the full variable domain: DAMVIQNPRYQVTQFGKPVTLSCSQTLNHNVMYWYQQKSSQAPKLLFHYYDKDFNNEADTPDNFQSRRPNTSFCFLDIRSPGLGDTAMYLCATSREGWGTSQNQFFGPGTRLTVL.

V and J are TRBV9 and TRBJ2-7, with TRBD2 matching over 15 bases. The CDR3 has 17 residues. The germline CDR1 and CDR2 sequences are SGDLS and YYNGEE. The junction had 2 bases not matched to a gene; V was cut back by 0 bases and J by 1 base. Written as DNA, the CDR3 is TGTGCCAGCAGCGTAGGGGGACTAGCGGGAGGTTCCTACGAGCAGTACTTC. This translates into CASSVGGLAGGSYEQYF. Together with reference TRBV9 and TRBJ2-7, the CDR3 gives the full variable domain: DSGVTQTPKHLITATGQRVTLRCSPRSGDLSVYWYQQSLDQGLQFLIQYYNGEERAKGNILERFSAQQFPDLHSELNLSSLELGDSALYFCASSVGGLAGGSYEQYFGPGTRLTVT.

The chain recombines TRBV28 with TRBJ1-4; possibly TRBD1 for D (5 bases). The length of the CDR3 is 16 residues. V lost 5 bases and J lost 0, with 13 bases in between. Germline lookup yields CDR1 MDHEN and CDR2 SYDVKM. The CDR3 region has the DNA TGTGCCAGCAGTGGGCTAGGGGCCGCAACTAATGAAAAACTGTTTTTT. Amino acids: CASSGLGAATNEKLFF.

In the case of this clone: The sample contains more than one DNA sequence encoding this CDR3. The rearrangement links TRBV5-1 to TRBJ2-5; 10 nucleotides align to TRBD1. In germline, CDR1 is SGHRS, CDR2 YFSETQ. This CDR3 contains 15 residues. With V trimmed by 0 bases and J by 2 bases, 1 base remained unmatched. CDR3 sequence reads: CASSLEGQGQETQYF. The DNA for the CDR3 is TGCGCCAGCAGCTTGGAGGGACAGGGGCAAGAGACCCAGTACTTC. The full variable domain, with the rest looked up from reference TRBV5-1 and TRBJ2-5, is KAGVTQTPRYLIKTRGQQVTLSCSPISGHRSVSWYQQTPGQGLQFLFEYFSETQRNKGNFPGRFSGRQFSNSRSEMNVSTLELGDSALYLCASSLEGQGQETQYFGPGTRLLVL.

The V and J genes are TRBV4-1 and TRBJ1-2; D call uncertain. CDR3 length: 18 residues. Germline values: CDR1 MGHRA, CDR2 YSYEKL. V was pared by 0 bases and J by 1 base, with 18 bases between. CDR3 in DNA: TGCGCCAGCAGCCAAGATTCCACAGACCCCGAGGGTAACTATGGCTACACCTTC. Its protein is CASSQDSTDPEGNYGYTF.

This clone was recorded once. This chain uses TRBV9 with TRBJ2-6, with 8 nucleotides matching TRBD2. The CDR3 length is 18 residues. CDR1 is SGDLS, CDR2 YYNGEE, per germline. Trimming cost V 0 bases and J 0 bases; bases outside gene matches: 5. The CDR3 reads CASSVERAGVSGANVLTF. The CDR3 nucleotides read TGTGCCAGCAGCGTAGAACGAGCGGGGGTCTCTGGGGCCAACGTCCTGACTTTC.

The V and J genes are TRBV6-5 and TRBJ1-2; possibly TRBD1 for D (6 bases). Trimming cost V 10 bases and J 7 bases, with 16 bases left between them. CDR3 length equals 12 residues. Germline CDR1 MNHEY, CDR2 SVGAGI. The chain's CDR3 is CATQQGLFGYTF. In DNA form, the CDR3 reads TGTGCCACCCAACAGGGACTGTTTGGCTACACCTTC.

The genes are TRBV6-1 and TRBJ1-1; a possible D gene is TRBD1 (5 bases). The CDR3 extends over 13 amino acids. The germline gives CDR1 MNHNS, CDR2 SASEGT. Trimming took off 1 base at V and 6 bases at J, with 9 bases between the two ends. This CDR3 reads CASSEGVGAEAFF. The CDR3, as DNA: TGTGCCAGCAGTGAAGGTGTAGGGGCTGAAGCTTTCTTT.

The chain recombines TRBV28 with TRBJ1-2, with D hard to call. Trimming took off 6 bases at V and 1 base at J, with 21 bases between the two ends. Germline V gives CDR1 MDHEN, CDR2 SYDVKM. The CDR3 consists of 17 residues. The DNA for the CDR3 is TGTGCCAGCAGCCTGGCGCGGGGAACAGCCTATAACTATGGCTACACCTTC. Translated, it gives CASSLARGTAYNYGYTF.

V and J are TRBV11-1 and TRBJ1-1, with unresolved D. V was trimmed by 5 bases and J by 4 bases, leaving 11 bases between them. The V gene's germline CDR1 is SGHAT and CDR2 FQDESV (reference sequence). CDR3 length: 13 residues. As DNA, the CDR3 is TGTGCCAGCAGCCCAAGGGCAGGCACTGAAGCTTTCTTT. This gives the protein CASSPRAGTEAFF.

The rearrangement links TRBV2 to TRBJ1-4; perhaps TRBD1 as D (6 bases). V lost 6 bases to trimming and J lost 2 bases, with 16 bases between them. The CDR3 is 16 residues long. Germline lookup yields CDR1 SNHLY and CDR2 FYNNEI. The CDR3 nucleotides are TGTGCCAGCAGCCCGCTCGACAGGCCCACTAATGAAAAACTGTTTTTT. Translation gives CASSPLDRPTNEKLFF.

The chain links TRBV13 to TRBJ1-1; TRBD1 aligns across 7 bases. This CDR3 has 14 amino acids. Germline V gene data show CDR1 as PRHDT and CDR2 as FYEKMQ (reference sequence). Trimming at V came to 5 bases and at J to 1 base, leaving 4 bases not matched to a gene. The DNA of the CDR3 is TGTGCCAGCAGCCTCAGACAGGGGAACACTGAAGCTTTCTTT. Protein: CASSLRQGNTEAFF.

This sequence joins TRBV4-1 and TRBJ2-1, with D possibly being TRBD2 (6 bases). V was shortened by 1 base and J by 5 bases, with 15 bases between the two germline ends. The CDR3 has 16 residues. Germline CDR1 is MGHRA and CDR2 is YSYEKL. Here the CDR3 DNA reads TGCGCCAGCAGCCAAGCTTACGGGAGTGGGGACAATGAGCAGTTCTTC. Amino acids: CASSQAYGSGDNEQFF.

This clone was detected only once. This chain connects TRBV30 to TRBJ2-7; tentative D call: TRBD2 (6 bases). Per the germline V gene, CDR1 is GTSNPN and CDR2 is SVGIG (reference sequence). The CDR3 is 14 residues long. Trimming took off 3 bases at V and 3 bases at J, with 15 bases between the two ends. This CDR3 is CAWRERGLNYEQYF. DNA of the CDR3: TGTGCCTGGAGGGAACGGGGACTTAACTACGAGCAGTACTTC.

The J gene is TRBJ2-1, the V gene TRBV2; D gene unclear. Trimming cost V 6 bases and J 4 bases, with 7 bases left between them. The CDR3 has 12 residues. The germline V gene encodes CDR1 SNHLY and CDR2 FYNNEI. The CDR3 region has the DNA TGTGCCAGCAGCCGACTTTACAATGAGCAGTTCTTC. Encoded protein: CASSRLYNEQFF.

The CDR3: CASSFLAEGYEQYF. The DNA of the CDR3 is TGTGCCAGCAGTTTCCTAGCGGAGGGATACGAGCAGTACTTC. The chain joins TRBV28 to TRBJ2-7; TRBD2 matches at 7 bases. CDR1 is MDHEN, CDR2 SYDVKM, per germline. V was clipped by 3 bases and J by 4 bases; unmatched bases: 6. The CDR3 extends over 14 amino acids.

There are a few counts of this clone. The chain is built from TRBV27 and TRBJ1-1; no firm D call. Trimming took off 2 bases at V and 3 bases at J, with 10 bases between the two ends. This CDR3 contains 14 residues. From germline, CDR1 is MNHEY and CDR2 SMNVEV (reference sequence). The CDR3 protein is CASSLGIPHTEAFF. The CDR3 nucleotides are TGTGCCAGCAGTTTAGGGATACCGCACACTGAAGCTTTCTTT.

The chain couples TRBV9 to TRBJ1-1; no definite D call. The germline V gene encodes CDR1 SGDLS and CDR2 YYNGEE. This CDR3 region has 13 residues. V lost 4 bases and J lost 1, with 8 bases in between. The CDR3 protein is CASSPTANTEAFF. The CDR3 region has the DNA TGTGCCAGCAGCCCGACTGCGAACACTGAAGCTTTCTTT.

This clone was seen only a few times. J is TRBJ1-1 and V is TRBV28; D call uncertain. The CDR3 consists of 13 residues. Germline values: CDR1 MDHEN, CDR2 SYDVKM. V shed 8 bases and J shed 1 base, with 11 bases lying between them. The CDR3 spells CASPNSRNTEAFF. CDR3 nucleotide sequence: TGTGCCAGCCCAAACTCCCGGAACACTGAAGCTTTCTTT.